This T cell receptor (beta chain) is from a study of beta chain features in type 1 diabetes. Per donor, one heparinised blood draw averaged approximately 120 mL. Notes on the study in general: When Type 1 diabetes patients were examined, their TCRB CDR3s proved moderately but significantly shorter in all four CD4+ subsets.

The CDR3 is 14 residues long. From germline, CDR1 is SGHTS and CDR2 YDEGEE. The V and J ends lost 4 bases and 5 bases respectively, with 15 bases between them. This clone was counted many times. Its antigen remains unknown. Sequencing targeted expressed TCRB transcripts, as all isolated RNA had been reverse transcribed. Some clones are missing from TCRdb's copy, which holds only in-frame ones; the method was immunoSEQ multiplex PCR. This sample has roughly 150,000 clones, with about 7.9% found just once. Sequencing used central memory CD4+ T cells from blood. The TCR sequence derives from a man aged 18 to 29 with type 1 diabetes. V and J are TRBV5-8 and TRBJ2-5; D possibly corresponds to TRBD1 (6 bases). The CDR3 bases are TGTGCCAGCAGCCAGGGACACCTCGGGGAGACCCAGTACTTC. It encodes CASSQGHLGETQYF.